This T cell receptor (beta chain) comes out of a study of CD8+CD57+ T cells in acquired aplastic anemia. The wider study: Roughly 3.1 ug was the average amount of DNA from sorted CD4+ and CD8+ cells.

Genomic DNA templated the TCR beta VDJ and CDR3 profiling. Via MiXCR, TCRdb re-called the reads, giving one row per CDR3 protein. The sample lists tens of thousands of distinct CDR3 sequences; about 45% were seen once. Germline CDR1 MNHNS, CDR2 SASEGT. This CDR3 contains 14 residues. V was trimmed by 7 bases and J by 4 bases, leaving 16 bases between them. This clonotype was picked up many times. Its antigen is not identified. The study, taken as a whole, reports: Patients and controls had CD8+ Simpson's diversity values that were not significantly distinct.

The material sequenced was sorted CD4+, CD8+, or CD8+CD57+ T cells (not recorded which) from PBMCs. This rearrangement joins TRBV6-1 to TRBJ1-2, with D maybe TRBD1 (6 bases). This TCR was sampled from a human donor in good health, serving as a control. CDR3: CASMGAGPSYGYTF. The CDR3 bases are TGTGCCAGCATGGGGGCGGGACCGAGCTATGGCTACACCTTC.